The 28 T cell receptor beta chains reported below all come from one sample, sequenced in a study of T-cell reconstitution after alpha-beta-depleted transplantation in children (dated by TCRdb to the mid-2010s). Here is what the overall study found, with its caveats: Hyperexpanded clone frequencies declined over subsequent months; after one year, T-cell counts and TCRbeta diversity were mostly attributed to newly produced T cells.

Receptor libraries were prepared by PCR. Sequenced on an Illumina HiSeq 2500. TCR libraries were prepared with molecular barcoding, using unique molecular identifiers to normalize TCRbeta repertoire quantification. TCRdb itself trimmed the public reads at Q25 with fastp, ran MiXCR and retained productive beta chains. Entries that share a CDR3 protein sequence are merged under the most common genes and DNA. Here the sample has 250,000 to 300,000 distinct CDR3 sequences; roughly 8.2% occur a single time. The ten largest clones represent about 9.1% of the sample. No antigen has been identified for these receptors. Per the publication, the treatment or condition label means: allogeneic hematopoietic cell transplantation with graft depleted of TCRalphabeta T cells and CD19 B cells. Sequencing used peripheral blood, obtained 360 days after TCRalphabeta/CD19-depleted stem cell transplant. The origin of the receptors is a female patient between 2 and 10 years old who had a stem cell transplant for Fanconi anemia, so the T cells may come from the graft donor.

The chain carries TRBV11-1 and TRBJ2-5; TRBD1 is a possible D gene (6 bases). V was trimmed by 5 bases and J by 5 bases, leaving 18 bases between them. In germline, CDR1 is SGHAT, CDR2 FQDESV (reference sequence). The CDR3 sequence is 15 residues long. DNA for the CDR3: TGTGCCAGCAGCCCAAGGGCGTCAGGGGTGGAGACCCAGTACTTC. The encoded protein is CASSPRASGVETQYF.

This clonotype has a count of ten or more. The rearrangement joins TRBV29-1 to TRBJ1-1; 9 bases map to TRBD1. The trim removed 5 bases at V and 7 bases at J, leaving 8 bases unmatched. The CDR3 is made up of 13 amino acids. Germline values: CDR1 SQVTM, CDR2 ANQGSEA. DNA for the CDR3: TGCAGCGTTAAAACAGGGGGCGGGAGTGAAGCTTTCTTT. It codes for CSVKTGGGSEAFF.

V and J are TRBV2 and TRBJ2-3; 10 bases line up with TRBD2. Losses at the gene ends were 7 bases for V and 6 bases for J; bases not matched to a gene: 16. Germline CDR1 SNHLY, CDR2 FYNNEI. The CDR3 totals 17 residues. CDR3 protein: CASIRAGGPNLSDTQYF. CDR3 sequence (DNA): TGTGCCAGCATCCGAGCGGGAGGGCCTAATCTTTCGGATACGCAGTATTTT.

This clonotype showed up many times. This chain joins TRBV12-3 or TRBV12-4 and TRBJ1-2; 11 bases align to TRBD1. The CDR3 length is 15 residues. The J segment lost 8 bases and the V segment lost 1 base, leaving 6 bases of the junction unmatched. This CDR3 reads CASSLDGTGGSGYTF. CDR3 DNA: TGTGCCAGCAGTTTAGACGGGACAGGGGGTAGCGGCTACACCTTC.

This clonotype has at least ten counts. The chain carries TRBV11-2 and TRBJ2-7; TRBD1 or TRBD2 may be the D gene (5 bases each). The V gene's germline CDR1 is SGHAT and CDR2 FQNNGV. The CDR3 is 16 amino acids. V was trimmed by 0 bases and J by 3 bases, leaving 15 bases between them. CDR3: CASSLDRGAQIYEQYF. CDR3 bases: TGTGCCAGCAGCTTAGATCGAGGGGCACAGATCTACGAGCAGTACTTC.

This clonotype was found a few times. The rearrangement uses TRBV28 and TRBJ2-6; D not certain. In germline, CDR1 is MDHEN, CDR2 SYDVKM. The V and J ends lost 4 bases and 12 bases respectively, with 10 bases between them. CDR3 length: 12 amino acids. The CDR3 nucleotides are TGTGCCAGCAGTTCTTCTCCTCGCGTCCTGACTTTC. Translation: CASSSSPRVLTF.

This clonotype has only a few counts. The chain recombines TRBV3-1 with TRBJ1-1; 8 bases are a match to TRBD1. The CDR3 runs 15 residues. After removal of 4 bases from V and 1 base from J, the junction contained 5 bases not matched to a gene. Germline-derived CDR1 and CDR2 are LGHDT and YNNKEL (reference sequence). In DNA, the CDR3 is TGTGCCAGCAGCCGATCCGGGACAGGGAACACTGAAGCTTTCTTT. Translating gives CASSRSGTGNTEAFF.

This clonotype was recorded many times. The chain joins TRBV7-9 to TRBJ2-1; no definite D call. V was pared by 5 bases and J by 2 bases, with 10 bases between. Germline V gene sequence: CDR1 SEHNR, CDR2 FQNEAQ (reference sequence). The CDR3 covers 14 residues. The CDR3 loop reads CASSPPQTYNEQFF. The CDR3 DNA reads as TGTGCCAGCAGCCCCCCCCAGACCTACAATGAGCAGTTCTTC.

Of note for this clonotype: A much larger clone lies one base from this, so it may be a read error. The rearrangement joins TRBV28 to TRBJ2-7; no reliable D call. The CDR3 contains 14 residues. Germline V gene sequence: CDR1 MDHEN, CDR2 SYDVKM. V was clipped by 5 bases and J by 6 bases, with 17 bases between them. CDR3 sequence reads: CASSLHKTLTEQYF. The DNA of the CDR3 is TGTGCCAGCAGTCTCCACAAAACACTCACCGAGCAGTACTTC.

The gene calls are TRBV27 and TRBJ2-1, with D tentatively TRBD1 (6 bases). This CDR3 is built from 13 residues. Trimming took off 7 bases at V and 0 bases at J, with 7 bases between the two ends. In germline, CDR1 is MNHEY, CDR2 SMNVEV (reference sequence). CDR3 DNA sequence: TGTGCCAGCAAGGGGGACTCCTACAATGAGCAGTTCTTC. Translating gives CASKGDSYNEQFF.

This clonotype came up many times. CDR3 region: CSARTLTINSPLHF. The DNA of the CDR3 is TGCAGTGCTCGGACTCTGACTATTAATTCACCCCTCCACTTT. This rearrangement joins TRBV20-1 to TRBJ1-6; D remains ambiguous. The V gene's germline CDR1 is DFQATT and CDR2 SNEGSKA (reference sequence). This CDR3 has 14 residues. The V end was cut by 5 bases, the J end by 6 bases, with 14 bases between.

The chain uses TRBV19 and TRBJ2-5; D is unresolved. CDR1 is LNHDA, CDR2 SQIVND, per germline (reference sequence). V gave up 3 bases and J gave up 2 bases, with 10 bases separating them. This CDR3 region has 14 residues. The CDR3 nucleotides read TGTGCCAGTAGTATGTGGCAGTTGCAAGAGACCCAGTACTTC. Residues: CASSMWQLQETQYF.

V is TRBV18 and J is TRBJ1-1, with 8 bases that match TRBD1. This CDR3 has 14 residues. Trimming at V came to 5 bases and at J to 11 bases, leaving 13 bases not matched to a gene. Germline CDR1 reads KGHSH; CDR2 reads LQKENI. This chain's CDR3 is CASSSGQGGDRAFF. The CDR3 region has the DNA TGTGCCAGCTCATCTGGACAGGGCGGCGACAGGGCTTTCTTT.

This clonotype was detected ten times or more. The CDR3 DNA follows: TGTGCCAGCAGACGTCAGATGAACACTGAAGCTTTCTTT. Residues: CASRRQMNTEAFF. The chain uses TRBV6-5 and TRBJ1-1; D ambiguous. From germline, CDR1 is MNHEY and CDR2 SVGAGI. V dropped 6 bases and J dropped 0 bases, with 8 bases sitting between them. The CDR3 has 13 residues.

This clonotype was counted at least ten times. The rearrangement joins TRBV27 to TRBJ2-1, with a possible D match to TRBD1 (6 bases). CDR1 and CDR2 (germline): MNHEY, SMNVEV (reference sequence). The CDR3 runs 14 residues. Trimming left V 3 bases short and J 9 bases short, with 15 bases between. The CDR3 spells CASSFTGLRGEQFF. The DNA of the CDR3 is TGTGCCAGCAGTTTTACAGGGTTGAGAGGTGAGCAGTTCTTC.

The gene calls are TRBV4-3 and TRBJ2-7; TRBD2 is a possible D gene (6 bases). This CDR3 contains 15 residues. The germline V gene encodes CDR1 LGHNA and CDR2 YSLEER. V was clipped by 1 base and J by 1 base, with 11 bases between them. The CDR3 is CASSQVVGGSYEQYF. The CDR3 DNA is TGCGCCAGCAGCCAAGTGGTTGGGGGGTCCTACGAGCAGTACTTC.

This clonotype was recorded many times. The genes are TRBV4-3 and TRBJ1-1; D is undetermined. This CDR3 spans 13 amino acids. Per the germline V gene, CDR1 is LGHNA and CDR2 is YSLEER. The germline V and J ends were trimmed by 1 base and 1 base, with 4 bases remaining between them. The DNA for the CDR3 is TGCGCCAGCAGCCAAGGCAAGAACACTGAAGCTTTCTTT. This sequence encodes CASSQGKNTEAFF.

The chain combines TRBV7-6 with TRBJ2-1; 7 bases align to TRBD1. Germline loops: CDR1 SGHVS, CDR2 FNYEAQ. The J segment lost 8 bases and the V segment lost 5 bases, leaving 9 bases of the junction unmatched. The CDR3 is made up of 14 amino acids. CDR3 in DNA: TGTGCCAGCAGCCGGAGGACAGGTGGGGATGAGCAGTTCTTC. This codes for CASSRRTGGDEQFF.

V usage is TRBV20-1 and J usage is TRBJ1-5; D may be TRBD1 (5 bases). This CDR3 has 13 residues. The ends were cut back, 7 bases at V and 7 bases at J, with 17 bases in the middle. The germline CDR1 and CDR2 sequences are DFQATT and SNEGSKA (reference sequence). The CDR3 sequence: CSVNRGRDQPQHF. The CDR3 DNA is TGCAGTGTAAATAGGGGTCGGGACCAGCCCCAGCATTTT.

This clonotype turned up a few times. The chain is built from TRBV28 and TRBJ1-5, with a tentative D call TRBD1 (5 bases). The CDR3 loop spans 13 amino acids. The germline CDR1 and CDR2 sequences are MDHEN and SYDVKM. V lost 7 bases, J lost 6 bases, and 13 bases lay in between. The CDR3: CASKGPRGQPQHF. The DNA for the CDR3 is TGTGCCAGCAAGGGGCCTAGGGGTCAGCCCCAGCATTTT.

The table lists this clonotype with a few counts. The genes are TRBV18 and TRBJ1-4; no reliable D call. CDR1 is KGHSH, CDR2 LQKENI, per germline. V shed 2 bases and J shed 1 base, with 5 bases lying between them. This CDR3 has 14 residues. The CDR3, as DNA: TGTGCCAGCTCACCAACGGGAACTAATGAAAAACTGTTTTTT. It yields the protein CASSPTGTNEKLFF.

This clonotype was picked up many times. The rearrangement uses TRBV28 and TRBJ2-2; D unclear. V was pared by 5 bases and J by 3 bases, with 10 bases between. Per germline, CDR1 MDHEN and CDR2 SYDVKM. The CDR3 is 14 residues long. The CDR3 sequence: CASSPLTYTGELFF. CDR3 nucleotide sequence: TGTGCCAGCAGTCCTCTTACTTACACCGGGGAGCTGTTTTTT.

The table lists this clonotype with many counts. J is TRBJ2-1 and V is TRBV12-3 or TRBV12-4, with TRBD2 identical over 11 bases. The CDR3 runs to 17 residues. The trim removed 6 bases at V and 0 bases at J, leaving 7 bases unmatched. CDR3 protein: CASSNQGLADSYNEQFF. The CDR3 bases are TGTGCCAGCAGCAACCAGGGACTAGCGGACTCCTACAATGAGCAGTTCTTC.

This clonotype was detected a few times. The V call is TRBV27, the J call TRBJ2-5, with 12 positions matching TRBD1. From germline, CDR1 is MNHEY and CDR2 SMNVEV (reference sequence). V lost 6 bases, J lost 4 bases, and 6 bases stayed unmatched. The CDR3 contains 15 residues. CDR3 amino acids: CASRPGQGARETQYF. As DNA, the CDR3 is TGTGCCAGCAGGCCGGGACAGGGGGCCCGAGAGACCCAGTACTTC.

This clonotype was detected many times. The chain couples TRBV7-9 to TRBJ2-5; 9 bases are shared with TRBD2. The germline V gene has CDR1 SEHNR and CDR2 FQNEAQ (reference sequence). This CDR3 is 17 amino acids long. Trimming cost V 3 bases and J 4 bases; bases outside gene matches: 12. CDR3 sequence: CASSLGISSGGRETQYF. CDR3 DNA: TGTGCCAGCAGCTTGGGGATAAGTAGCGGGGGACGAGAGACCCAGTACTTC.

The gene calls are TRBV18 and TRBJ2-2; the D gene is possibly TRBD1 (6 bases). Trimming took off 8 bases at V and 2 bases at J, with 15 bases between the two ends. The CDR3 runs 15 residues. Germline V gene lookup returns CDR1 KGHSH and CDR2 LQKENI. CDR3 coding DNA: TGTGCCAGCGCCTCCGGGACACATAACACCGGGGAGCTGTTTTTT. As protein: CASASGTHNTGELFF.

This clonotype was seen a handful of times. In DNA form, the CDR3 reads TGTGCCAGCAAGGACAGGAGCAATCAGCCCCAGCATTTT. Its translation: CASKDRSNQPQHF. The chain couples TRBV6-5 to TRBJ1-5, with 7 bases fitting TRBD1. Germline loops: CDR1 MNHEY, CDR2 SVGAGI. Trimming cost V 7 bases and J 1 base; bases outside gene matches: 1. The CDR3 loop spans 13 amino acids.

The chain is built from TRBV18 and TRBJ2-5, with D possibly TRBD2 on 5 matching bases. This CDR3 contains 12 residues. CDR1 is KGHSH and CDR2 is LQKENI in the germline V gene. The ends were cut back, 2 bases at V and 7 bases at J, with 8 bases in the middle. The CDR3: CASSPAGGTQYF. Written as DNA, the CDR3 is TGTGCCAGCTCACCAGCCGGAGGGACCCAGTACTTC. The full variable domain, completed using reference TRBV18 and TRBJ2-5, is NAGVMQNPRHLVRRRGQEARLRCSPMKGHSHVYWYRQLPEEGLKFMVYLQKENIIDESGMPKERFSAEFPKEGPSILRIQQVVRGDSAAYFCASSPAGGTQYFGPGTRLLVL.